The TCR beta chain described here comes from a study of blood T cell repertoires in COVID-19. The length of the CDR3 is 16 residues. V shed 7 bases, J shed 6 bases, and the junction held 18 bases outside the gene matches. The V gene's germline CDR1 is LNHDA and CDR2 SQIVND (reference sequence). Repertoires were generated with immunoSEQ multiplex PCR, while TCRdb's copy carries only in-frame clones and drops some. The table records about 260,000 clones, around 87% of them present only once. This chain links TRBV19 with TRBJ2-7; 7 bases line up with TRBD1. The sample was peripheral blood. The sequence was obtained from a woman aged 60-75 years with COVID-19, enrolled during active disease. CDR3 protein: CASTTTRDSRSGEQYF. CDR3 coding DNA: TGTGCCAGTACCACGACCCGGGACAGCCGGTCGGGCGAGCAGTACTTC.